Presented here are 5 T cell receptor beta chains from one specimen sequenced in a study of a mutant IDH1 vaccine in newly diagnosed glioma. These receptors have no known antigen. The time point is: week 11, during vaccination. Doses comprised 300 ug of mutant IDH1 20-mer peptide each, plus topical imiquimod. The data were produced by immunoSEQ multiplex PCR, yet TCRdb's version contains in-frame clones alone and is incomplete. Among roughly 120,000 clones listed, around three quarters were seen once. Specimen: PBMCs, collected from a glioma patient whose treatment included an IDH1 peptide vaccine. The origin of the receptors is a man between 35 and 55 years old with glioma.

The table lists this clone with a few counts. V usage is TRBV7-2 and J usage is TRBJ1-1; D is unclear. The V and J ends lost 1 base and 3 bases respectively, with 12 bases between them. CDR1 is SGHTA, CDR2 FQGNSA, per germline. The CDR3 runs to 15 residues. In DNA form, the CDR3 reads TGTGCCAGCAGCTTAGAGGCCAGGCAGCACACTGAAGCTTTCTTT. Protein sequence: CASSLEARQHTEAFF.

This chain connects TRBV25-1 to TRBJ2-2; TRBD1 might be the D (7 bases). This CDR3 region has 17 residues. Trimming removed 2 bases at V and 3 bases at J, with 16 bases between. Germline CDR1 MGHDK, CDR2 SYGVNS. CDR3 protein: CASSELQGTAHTGELFF. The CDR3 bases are TGTGCCAGCAGTGAACTACAGGGGACTGCCCACACCGGGGAGCTGTTTTTT. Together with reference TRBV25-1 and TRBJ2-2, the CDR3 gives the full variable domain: EADIYQTPRYLVIGTGKKITLECSQTMGHDKMYWYQQDPGMELHLIHYSYGVNSTEKGDLSSESTVSRIRTEHFPLTLESARPSHTSQYLCASSELQGTAHTGELFFGEGSRLTVL.

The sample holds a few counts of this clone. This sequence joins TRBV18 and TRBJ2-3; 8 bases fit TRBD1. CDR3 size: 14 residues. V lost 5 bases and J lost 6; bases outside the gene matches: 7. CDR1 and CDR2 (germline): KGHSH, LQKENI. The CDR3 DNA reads TGTGCCAGCTCATCTACAGGGGGAGGCGATACGCAGTATTTT. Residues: CASSSTGGGDTQYF. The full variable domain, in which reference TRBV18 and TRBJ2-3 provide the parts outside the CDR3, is NAGVMQNPRHLVRRRGQEARLRCSPMKGHSHVYWYRQLPEEGLKFMVYLQKENIIDESGMPKERFSAEFPKEGPSILRIQQVVRGDSAAYFCASSSTGGGDTQYFGPGTRLTVL.

CDR3 residues: CASSFWGGETQYF. The CDR3 bases are TGTGCCAGCAGCTTCTGGGGGGGGGAGACCCAGTACTTC. The chain uses TRBV5-4 and TRBJ2-5; the match to TRBD2 covers 7 bases. The CDR3 covers 13 residues. Losses at the gene ends were 2 bases for V and 5 bases for J; bases not matched to a gene: 3. The germline V gene has CDR1 SGHNT and CDR2 YYREEE (reference sequence).

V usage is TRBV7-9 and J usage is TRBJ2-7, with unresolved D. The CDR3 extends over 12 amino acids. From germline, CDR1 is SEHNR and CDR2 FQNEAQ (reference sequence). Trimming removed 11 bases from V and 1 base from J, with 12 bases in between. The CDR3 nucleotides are TGTGCCTCCCTCGCAGGATCCTACGAGCAGTACTTC. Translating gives CASLAGSYEQYF. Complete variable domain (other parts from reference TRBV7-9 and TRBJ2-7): DTGVSQNPRHKITKRGQNVTFRCDPISEHNRLYWYRQTLGQGPEFLTYFQNEAQLEKSRLLSDRFSAERPKGSFSTLEIQRTEQGDSAMYLCASLAGSYEQYFGPGTRLTVT.